The source of this TCR beta chain is a study of blood T cell repertoires in COVID-19. In the study overall: The analysed material was cDNA or gDNA that came from T cells, B-cell-depleted T cells, or PBMCs.

This CDR3 comprises 15 residues. With V trimmed by 5 bases and J by 2 bases, 3 bases remained unmatched. Per the germline V gene, CDR1 is SGHTA and CDR2 is FQGTGA. Authors' processing steps: Amplification of reference gene primers was used by the study to estimate nucleated cell counts. TCRdb's table, derived via immunoSEQ multiplex PCR, lists solely in-frame clones and lacks some. That table gives V, J and clone size, and the DNA gave D and trimming. The repertoire holds 150,000 or so clones, with about 86% as singletons. J is TRBJ1-3 and V is TRBV7-3; 10 positions match TRBD1. Sequencing was done on a sample of peripheral blood. This sequence originates from a woman at least 80 years old with acute or convalescent COVID-19. The CDR3 region has the DNA TGTGCCAGCAGCCCGACAGGGGGCGCTGGAAACACCATATATTTT. This gives the protein CASSPTGGAGNTIYF.